This T cell receptor beta chain emerged from a study of shared clonotypes between healthy human individuals. Across the whole study: Three plates were used per donor for CD4 naive, three for CD4 memory, two for CD8 naive and one for CD8 memory.

Points from the study as a whole: Sorted-subset sequencing, rarefaction showed, was incomplete despite large depth.

Per sorted-subset replicate PCR, input was roughly 200 ng DNA, representing tens of thousands of T cell genomes. The table came from immunoSEQ multiplex PCR; TCRdb's copy has only in-frame clones and leaves some out. Here the sample spans some 2,000,000 clones, over 85% being singletons. This clone was observed a handful of times. What it recognizes is unknown. It was into CD45RA+ naive and CD45RA-negative memory subsets that the CD4+ cells were split. The germline CDR1 and CDR2 sequences are SGHRS and YFSETQ. The CDR3 is 13 residues long. The V and J ends lost 0 bases and 3 bases respectively, with 3 bases between them.

The rearrangement joins TRBV5-1 to TRBJ2-2; the D is unclear. The TCR originated in a man aged 18 to 30 in good health. The source material was naive CD4+ T cells sorted from blood. As for subset: CD45RA+ positively selected. The CDR3 DNA reads as TGCGCCAGCAGCTTGGATGACACCGGGGAGCTGTTTTTT. Translation gives CASSLDDTGELFF.